This is a list of T cell receptor beta chains from one sample in a study of T cell repertoires in cytomegalovirus infection. The antigens these receptors bind are not known. TCRdb processed the reads anew with MiXCR; each CDR3 protein has one entry. The sample yields 340,000 or so distinct CDR3 sequences, more than 20% seen once. The sample in question was cultured PBMCs, obtained from culture after CMV antigen stimulation. Source of these receptors: a human donor in good health (CMV status not recorded). Some clones in this sample may be carry-over from other donors' samples. Each CDR3 is given with its conserved first and last residue. D genes are given only for firm matches. The size field is filled for only some rows; it gives once, few, many or a size class.

v_gene	abundance	j_gene	d_gene	CDR3nt	CDR3aa
TRBV11-2	once	TRBJ2-7	TRBD2	TGTGCCAGCAGCTTACGAGTAGCGGGAGGTTACGAGCAGTACTTC	CASSLRVAGGYEQYF
TRBV7-2	many	TRBJ2-3	.	TGTGCCAGCAGCTTGAGTAGGTCGGAAGATACGCAGTATTTT	CASSLSRSEDTQYF
TRBV7-2	many	TRBJ2-3	.	TGTGCCAGCAGCTCCCTGAGGAGCGGACCTAGCACAGATACGCAGTATTTT	CASSSLRSGPSTDTQYF
TRBV7-3	many	TRBJ1-4	TRBD1	TGTGCCAGCAGCCCCGGACAGGGAAAAAAACTGTTTTTT	CASSPGQGKKLFF
TRBV9	few	TRBJ2-1	TRBD1	TGTGCCAGCAGCAAAAGAGAAACCGGGACAGGGAGTTTCTTC	CASSKRETGTGSFF
TRBV12-3/TRBV12-4	.	TRBJ2-5	.	TGTGCCAGCGGCTGGCGCGAAGTGGAGGAGACCCAGTACTTC	CASGWREVEETQYF
TRBV2	once	TRBJ2-5	TRBD2	TGTGCCAGCGCTGGACTAGCGGAGCGAGAGACCCAGTACTTC	CASAGLAERETQYF
TRBV28	.	TRBJ1-4	.	TGTGCCAGCAGCGCCCAAGAGACAAACTATAATGAAAAACTGTTTTTT	CASSAQETNYNEKLFF
TRBV12-3/TRBV12-4	few	TRBJ1-5	.	TGTGCCAGCAAACAGGGAACCAGCAATCAGCCCCAGCATTTT	CASKQGTSNQPQHF
TRBV7-2	.	TRBJ2-2	.	TGTGCCAGCAGCGCGACTAGGCCCACCGGGGAGCTGTTTTTT	CASSATRPTGELFF
TRBV19	few	TRBJ1-1	.	TGTGCCAGTAGTTTTTTAAGAACGGGAAACACTGAAGCTTTCTTT	CASSFLRTGNTEAFF
TRBV6-5	.	TRBJ1-2	.	TGTGCCAGCAGTTACTCGCTTGCAGGGAATTATGGCTACACCTTC	CASSYSLAGNYGYTF
TRBV7-2	medium-sized	TRBJ2-5	TRBD1	TGTGCCAGCAGCTCGGGACAGTTAAAGACCCAGTACTTC	CASSSGQLKTQYF
TRBV7-2	.	TRBJ2-4	.	TGTGCCAGCAGCTTAGGGGGGAGCCAGAGGGTTCAGTACTTC	CASSLGGSQRVQYF
TRBV10-3	.	TRBJ2-1	TRBD1	TGTGCCATCAGTGACCCCCCGCAGGGACAGAACAATGAGCAGTTCTTC	CAISDPPQGQNNEQFF
TRBV7-9	many	TRBJ1-2	.	TGTGCCAGCAGCTTAGATTTCGGGAAAAACTATGGCTACACCTTC	CASSLDFGKNYGYTF
TRBV6-1	few	TRBJ2-2	TRBD2	TGTGCCAGCATGTCGGCGGGAGGGAGAAACGGGGAGCTGTTTTTT	CASMSAGGRNGELFF
TRBV6-4	few	TRBJ1-2	.	TGTGCCAGCAGTGACCTTAGGACAGAATTCTATGGCTACACCTTC	CASSDLRTEFYGYTF
TRBV3-1	.	TRBJ2-5	.	TGTGCCAGCAAAGGACAAGGGGGGAGCAGGGCCAAGAAAAGAGCGACCCAGTACTTC	CASKGQGGSRAKKRATQYF
TRBV6-5	many	TRBJ1-6	.	TGTGCCAGCAGTTACTCTAAGAGGGGCTCCTATAATTCACCCCTCCACTTT	CASSYSKRGSYNSPLHF
TRBV18	few	TRBJ2-3	.	TGTGCCAGCTCACCTGTGGGTGTCACAGATACGCAGTATTTT	CASSPVGVTDTQYF
TRBV6-2/TRBV6-3	.	TRBJ2-2	TRBD2	TGTGCCAGCAGTCCTGGCGGGGGACTAGCGGGATTCAACTACGGGGAGCTGTTTTTT	CASSPGGGLAGFNYGELFF
TRBV12-3/TRBV12-4	few	TRBJ2-5	.	TGTGCCAGCAGTTTAGGTGGTATAGAGACCCAGTACTTC	CASSLGGIETQYF
TRBV20-1	few	TRBJ2-5	TRBD2	TGCAGTGCTGGGGGGGAAGCGGGATGGGGGGAGACCCAGTACTTC	CSAGGEAGWGETQYF
TRBV12-3/TRBV12-4	few	TRBJ2-5	TRBD1	TGTGCCAGCAGACCGACAGGGTACGAGACCCAGTACTTC	CASRPTGYETQYF
TRBV7-2	many	TRBJ2-7	TRBD1	TGTGCCAGCAGCTTAGGACAGGGAATAGGGTACGAGCAGTACTTC	CASSLGQGIGYEQYF
TRBV25-1	.	TRBJ1-6	.	TGTGCCAGCAAAGGGCCGAGCGGACATTCACCCCTCCACTTT	CASKGPSGHSPLHF
TRBV7-2	many	TRBJ1-6	.	TGTGCCAGCAGCTTAGCGCGCGGGGGAACAGGATCACCCCTCCACTTT	CASSLARGGTGSPLHF
TRBV7-2	.	TRBJ2-3	.	TGTGCCAGCAGCTCCGCGAGCAGCACAGATACGCAGTATTTT	CASSSASSTDTQYF
TRBV7-2	many	TRBJ2-7	TRBD2	TGTGCCAGCAGCCCCTTAGCGGGAGGTGGCGAGCAGTACTTC	CASSPLAGGGEQYF
TRBV24-1	few	TRBJ1-2	TRBD1	TGTGCCACCAGTGACCCTGGGACAGCAGACTATGGCTACACCTTC	CATSDPGTADYGYTF
TRBV7-2	few	TRBJ2-1	.	TGTGCCGTGAGGGCGGGCTCCTACAATGAGCAGTTCTTC	CAVRAGSYNEQFF
TRBV6-1	many	TRBJ2-1	.	TGTGCCAGCAGTGTGGACGGGACCAGCTACCCGCGCAATGAGCAGTTCTTC	CASSVDGTSYPRNEQFF